The 10 T cell receptor beta chains below all came from one sample that was sequenced in a study of metastatic and nonmetastatic thyroid tumors. TCRdb reassembled clones from the PCR reads with MiXCR. The sample shows about 69,000 clones, 13% to 15% of them seen only once. None of the patients had undergone any treatment ahead of thyroid surgery. Sequencing input: blood. These receptors were collected from a male donor with papillary thyroid cancer or a benign thyroid nodule (not recorded which). Some clones in this sample may be carry-over from other donors' samples.

In the case of this clone: A read error may produce the germline difference seen at one junction end. This chain links TRBV11-1 with TRBJ1-2, with 9 bases matching TRBD1. The CDR3 is 16 amino acids. Germline V gene data show CDR1 as SGHAT and CDR2 as FQDESV (reference sequence). The CDR3 protein is CASSLGVGQGNYRYTF. The CDR3 coding sequence is TGTGCCAGCAGCTTGGGGGTGGGACAGGGAAACTATCGCTACACCTTC.

This clone was detected many times. The V call is TRBV19, the J call TRBJ2-1, with D uncertain. V was shortened by 1 base and J by 1 base, with 8 bases between the two germline ends. The CDR3 loop spans 15 amino acids. CDR1 LNHDA and CDR2 SQIVND come from the germline V gene (reference sequence). In DNA, the CDR3 is TGTGCCAGTAGTATAGGGCCAGCATCCTACAATGAGCAGTTCTTC. Its protein product is CASSIGPASYNEQFF.

The sample holds many counts of this clone. The chain is built from TRBV3-1 and TRBJ2-7; D not certain. The CDR3 extends over 12 amino acids. Deletions cut 4 bases from V and 4 bases from J, with 8 bases between. Germline CDR1 LGHDT, CDR2 YNNKEL (reference sequence). Written as DNA, the CDR3 is TGTGCCAGCAGCCGGACGGATTACGAGCAGTACTTC. Residues: CASSRTDYEQYF.

This clone was seen ten or more times. The V call is TRBV5-1, the J call TRBJ1-1; D is unclear. Between the trimmed V and J ends, which lost 0 bases and 0 bases, there was a span of 9 bases. In germline, CDR1 is SGHRS, CDR2 YFSETQ. The CDR3 length is 15 residues. The CDR3 protein is CASSLVVGLNTEAFF. The CDR3, as DNA: TGCGCCAGCAGCTTGGTAGTCGGACTGAACACTGAAGCTTTCTTT.

This clone was seen repeatedly, ten times or more. This chain connects TRBV12-3 or TRBV12-4 to TRBJ2-5; D not resolved. With 8 bases removed from V and 5 bases from J, the gap between germline ends came to 24 bases. This CDR3 is 16 amino acids long. The CDR3 DNA is TGTGCCAGCCTTCCTCCCGCGGCAACTCAGGTGGAGACCCAGTACTTC. It codes for CASLPPAATQVETQYF.

This clone showed up just a few times. This could be a read error, since a much larger clone is one nucleotide away. V is TRBV11-1 and J is TRBJ2-3; the match to TRBD2 covers 9 bases. This CDR3 spans 17 amino acids. The germline CDR1 and CDR2 sequences are SGHAT and FQDESV (reference sequence). Trimming took 5 bases from V and 2 from J; bases not matched to a gene: 11. The CDR3 nucleotides are TGTGCCAGCAGCCCGCGGACTGGCGGGAGGGTCACAGATACGCAGTATTTT. It translates to CASSPRTGGRVTDTQYF.

This clone has at least ten counts. V usage is TRBV6-1 and J usage is TRBJ1-5, with TRBD1 identical over 9 bases. With V trimmed by 0 bases and J by 5 bases, 2 bases remained unmatched. The CDR3 is 15 amino acids. Germline V gene sequence: CDR1 MNHNS, CDR2 SASEGT. The CDR3 coding sequence is TGTGCCAGCAGTGAAGCCTGGACAGGGGATCAGCCCCAGCATTTT. Amino acid sequence: CASSEAWTGDQPQHF.

This clone was observed at least ten times. The rearrangement uses TRBV4-3 and TRBJ1-2; D is possibly TRBD1 (5 bases). Trimming took off 0 bases at V and 6 bases at J, with 11 bases between the two ends. This CDR3 comprises 14 residues. The germline V gene has CDR1 LGHNA and CDR2 YSLEER. CDR3 residues: CASSQERQYHGYTF. Here the CDR3 DNA reads TGCGCCAGCAGCCAAGAGCGACAGTACCATGGCTACACCTTC.

This clone was recorded at least ten times. V gene TRBV14 combines with J gene TRBJ1-1; TRBD1 matches at 7 bases. The ends lost 4 bases at V and 5 bases at J; junction bases unmatched: 10. The CDR3 is 15 residues long. CDR1 SGHDN and CDR2 FVKESK come from the germline V gene. The DNA of the CDR3 is TGTGCCAGCAGCCGGAACCGACAGGGTAGGACTGAAGCTTTCTTT. Its translation is CASSRNRQGRTEAFF.

This clone was seen at least ten times. This chain joins TRBV3-1 and TRBJ1-4; D uncertain. There are 12 residues in the CDR3. With 0 bases removed from V and 8 bases from J, the gap between germline ends came to 4 bases. Germline loops: CDR1 LGHDT, CDR2 YNNKEL (reference sequence). This chain's CDR3 is CASSQDLEKLFF. The CDR3 nucleotides are TGTGCCAGCAGCCAAGATCTGGAAAAACTGTTTTTT.